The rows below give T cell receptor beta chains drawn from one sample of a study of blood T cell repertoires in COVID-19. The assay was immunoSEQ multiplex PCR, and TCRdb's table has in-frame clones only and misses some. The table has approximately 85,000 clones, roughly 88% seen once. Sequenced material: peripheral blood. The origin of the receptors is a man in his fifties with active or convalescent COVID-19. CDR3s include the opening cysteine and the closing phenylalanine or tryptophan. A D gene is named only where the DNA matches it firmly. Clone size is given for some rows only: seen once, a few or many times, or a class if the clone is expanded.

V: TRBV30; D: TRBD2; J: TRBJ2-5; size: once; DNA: TGTGCCTGGAGTGTCGGAAGCGGGAGTGGGACCCAGTACTTC; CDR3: CAWSVGSGSGTQYF
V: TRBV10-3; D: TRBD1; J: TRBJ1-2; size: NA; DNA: TGTGCCATCAGTGATCTCGGGACAGGGGCCTATGGCTACACCTTC; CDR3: CAISDLGTGAYGYTF
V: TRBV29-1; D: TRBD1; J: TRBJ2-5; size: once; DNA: TGCAGCGTTTTCGGGACAGGGCAAGAGACCCAGTACTTC; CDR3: CSVFGTGQETQYF
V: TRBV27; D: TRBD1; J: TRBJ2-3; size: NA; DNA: TGTGCCAGCAGTCCCCGGGACAGGGGCCCAGCTACGCAGTATTTT; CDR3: CASSPRDRGPATQYF
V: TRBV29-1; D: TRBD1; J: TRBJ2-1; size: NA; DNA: TGCAGCGTCCGCCGGACAGGGGGGTATGAGCAGTTCTTC; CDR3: CSVRRTGGYEQFF
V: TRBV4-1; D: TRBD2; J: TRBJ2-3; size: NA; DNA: TGCGCCAGCAGTCTCGGAGCGGGAGGCACAGATACGCAGTATTTT; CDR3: CASSLGAGGTDTQYF
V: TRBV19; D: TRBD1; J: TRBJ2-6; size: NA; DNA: TGTGCCAGTAGTGTCAAGGGACAGGGGGCTGGCTCGTCTGGGGCCAACGTCCTGACTTTC; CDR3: CASSVKGQGAGSSGANVLTF
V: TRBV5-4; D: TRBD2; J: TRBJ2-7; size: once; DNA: TGTGCCAGCAGCCCCAGTAGGACTAGCGGGACTTACGAGCAGTACTTC; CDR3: CASSPSRTSGTYEQYF
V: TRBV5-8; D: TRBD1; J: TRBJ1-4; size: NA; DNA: TGTGCCAGCAGCTTGGGAACAGGGGTGACTAATGAAAAACTGTTTTTT; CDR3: CASSLGTGVTNEKLFF
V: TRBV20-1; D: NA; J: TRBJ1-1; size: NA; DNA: TGCAGTGCCGAGGAGGGCACTGAAGCTTTCTTT; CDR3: CSAEEGTEAFF
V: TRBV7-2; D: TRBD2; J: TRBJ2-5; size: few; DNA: TGTGCCAGCAGCTTAGGGTCTAGCGGGGGCCAAGAGACCCAGTACTTC; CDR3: CASSLGSSGGQETQYF
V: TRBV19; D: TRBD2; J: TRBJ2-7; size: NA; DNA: TGTGCCAGTAGTATAAGCGGGAGAGTGGACGAGCAGTACTTC; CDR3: CASSISGRVDEQYF
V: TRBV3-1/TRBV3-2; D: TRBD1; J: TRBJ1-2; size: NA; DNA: TGTGCCAGCAGCCAAGAAGGACAGGGAAACTCTGGCTACACCTTC; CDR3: CASSQEGQGNSGYTF
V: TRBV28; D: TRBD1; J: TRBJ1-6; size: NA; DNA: TGTGCCAGCAGTTTCCCCAGGGACAGGGGCAATTCACCCCTCCACTTT; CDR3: CASSFPRDRGNSPLHF
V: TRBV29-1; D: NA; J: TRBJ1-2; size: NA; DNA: TGCAGCGTTGAAGATTGGGGGGGCGCAGGCTATGGCTACACCTTC; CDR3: CSVEDWGGAGYGYTF
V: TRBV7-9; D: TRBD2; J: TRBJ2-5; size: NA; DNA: TGTGCCAGCAGCTTAGCTTCCAGCGGGAGGATCGAGACCCAGTACTTC; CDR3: CASSLASSGRIETQYF
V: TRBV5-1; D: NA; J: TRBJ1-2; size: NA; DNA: TGCGCCAGCAGCTGGGGCTCCCCGGGAGGACCGAACTATGGCTACACCTTC; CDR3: CASSWGSPGGPNYGYTF
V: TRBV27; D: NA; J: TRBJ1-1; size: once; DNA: TGTGCCAGCGGCCAACAGGGTACACACACTGAAGCTTTCTTT; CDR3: CASGQQGTHTEAFF
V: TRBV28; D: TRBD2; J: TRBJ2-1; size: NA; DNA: TGTGCCAGCAGTCCCGCAGGCGGGAGCTACAATGAGCAGTTCTTC; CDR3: CASSPAGGSYNEQFF
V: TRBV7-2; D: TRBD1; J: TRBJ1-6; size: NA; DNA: TGTGCCAGCAGCACCCGGACAGGGTATAATTCACCCCTCCACTTT; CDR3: CASSTRTGYNSPLHF
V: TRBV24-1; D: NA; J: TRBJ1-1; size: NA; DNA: TGTGCCACCAGTGATGCGTGGAACACTGAAGCTTTCTTT; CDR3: CATSDAWNTEAFF
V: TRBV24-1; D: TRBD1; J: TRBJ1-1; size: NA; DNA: TGTGCCACCAGTGATCGTAGGACAGGGTCGAACACTGAAGCTTTCTTT; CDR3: CATSDRRTGSNTEAFF
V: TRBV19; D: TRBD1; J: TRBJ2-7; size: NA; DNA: TGTGCCAGTACCAAAGGCCCCGGGACAGGGGGGTTCGAGCAGTACTTC; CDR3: CASTKGPGTGGFEQYF
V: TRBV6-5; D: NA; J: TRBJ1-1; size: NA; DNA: TGTGCCAGCAGAAGAGGTGAGAACACTGAAGCTTTCTTT; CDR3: CASRRGENTEAFF
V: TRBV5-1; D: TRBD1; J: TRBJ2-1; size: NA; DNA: TGCGCCAGCAGCATACGACAGGGTCCGGGTGAGCAGTTCTTC; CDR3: CASSIRQGPGEQFF
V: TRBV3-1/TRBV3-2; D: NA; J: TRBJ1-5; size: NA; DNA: TGTGCCAGCAGCCTTGGGACATCCGGCAATCAGCCCCAGCATTTT; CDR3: CASSLGTSGNQPQHF
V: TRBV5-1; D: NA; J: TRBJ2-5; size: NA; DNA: TGCGCCAGCAGCTTGGAAACTCGCCCCCAGTACTTC; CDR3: CASSLETRPQYF
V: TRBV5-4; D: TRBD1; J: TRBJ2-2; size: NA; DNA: TGTGCCAGCAGCTTGGAGGCAGGGGGTCTCGCCGGGGAGCTGTTTTTT; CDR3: CASSLEAGGLAGELFF
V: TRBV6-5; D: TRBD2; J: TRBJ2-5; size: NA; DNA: TGTGCCAGCAGCCGCGGGGGTTCGGGGGAGACCCAGTACTTC; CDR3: CASSRGGSGETQYF
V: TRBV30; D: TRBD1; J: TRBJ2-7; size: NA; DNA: TGTGCCTGGGAGACAGGGGGCAACGAGCAGTACTTC; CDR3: CAWETGGNEQYF
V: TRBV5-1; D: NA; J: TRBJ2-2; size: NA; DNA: TGCGCCAGCAGCTTGTGGCAGCGGTCGAACACCGGGGAGCTGTTTTTT; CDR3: CASSLWQRSNTGELFF
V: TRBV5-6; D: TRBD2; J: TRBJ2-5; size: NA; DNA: TGTGCCAGCGCCGGACTAGTATCAGAGACCCAGTACTTC; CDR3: CASAGLVSETQYF
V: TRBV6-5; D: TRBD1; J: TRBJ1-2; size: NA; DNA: TGTGCCAGCAGGATACCAGGGGGCTCGATCTATGGCTACACCTTC; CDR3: CASRIPGGSIYGYTF
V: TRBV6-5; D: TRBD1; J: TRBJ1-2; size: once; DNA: TGTGCCAGCGGGACAGGGGGTCGGCTCTATGGCTACACCTTC; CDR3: CASGTGGRLYGYTF
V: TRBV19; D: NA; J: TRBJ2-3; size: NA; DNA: TGTGCCAGTAGTCAGCGGGGCACAGATACGCAGTATTTT; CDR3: CASSQRGTDTQYF
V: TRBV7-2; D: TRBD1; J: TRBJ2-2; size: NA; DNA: TGTGCCAGCAGCCCCGAACAGGGGGCCACCGGGGAGCTGTTTTTT; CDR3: CASSPEQGATGELFF
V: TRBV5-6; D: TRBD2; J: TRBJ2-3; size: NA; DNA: TGTGCCAGCAGCCCAAGGACTAGCGGGAGTATGGATACGCAGTATTTT; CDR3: CASSPRTSGSMDTQYF
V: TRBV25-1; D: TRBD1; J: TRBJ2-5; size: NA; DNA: TGTGCCAGCAGTGAATTTACCGGGACAGGGGGCCGGGAGACCCAGTACTTC; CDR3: CASSEFTGTGGRETQYF
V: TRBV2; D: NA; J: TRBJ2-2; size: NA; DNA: TGTGCCAGCAGTGTCCTAGCCTCGAACACCGGGGAGCTGTTTTTT; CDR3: CASSVLASNTGELFF
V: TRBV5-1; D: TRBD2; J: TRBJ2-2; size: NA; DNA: TGCGCCAGCAGCCCCGGGAGGGAGGCGACCGGGGAGCTGTTTTTT; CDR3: CASSPGREATGELFF
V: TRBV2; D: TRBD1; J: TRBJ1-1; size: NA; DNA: TGTGCCAGCAGAAGACAGGGAACTGAAGCTTTCTTT; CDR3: CASRRQGTEAFF
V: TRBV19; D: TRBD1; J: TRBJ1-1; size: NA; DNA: TGTGCCAGTAGTATTTACAGGGGGGACACTGAAGCTTTCTTT; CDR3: CASSIYRGDTEAFF
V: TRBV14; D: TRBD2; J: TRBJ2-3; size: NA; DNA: TGTGCCAGCAGCCCACGACTAGCGGGGGGCATGTATTTT; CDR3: CASSPRLAGGMYF
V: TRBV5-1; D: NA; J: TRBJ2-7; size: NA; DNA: TGCGCCAGCAGCCCGGGGGTATCGGACGGAACCTACGAGCAGTACTTC; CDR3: CASSPGVSDGTYEQYF
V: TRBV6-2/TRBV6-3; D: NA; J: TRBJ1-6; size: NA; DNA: TGTGCCAGCAGTTTCCTTGACACCGCAAATAATTCACCCCTCCACTTT; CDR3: CASSFLDTANNSPLHF
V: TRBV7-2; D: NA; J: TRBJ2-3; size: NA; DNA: TGTGCCAGCGTCCCACCACTAACCGGGTCCCCGAACAGCACAGATACGCAGTATTTT; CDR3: CASVPPLTGSPNSTDTQYF
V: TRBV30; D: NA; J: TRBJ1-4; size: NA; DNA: TGTGCCTGGAGTAACCCGCCGGGTTATGAAAAACTGTTTTTT; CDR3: CAWSNPPGYEKLFF
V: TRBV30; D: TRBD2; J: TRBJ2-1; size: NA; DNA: TGTGCCTGGAGTGTATTCCAGGGACTAGCGGGACAAGATGAGCAGTTCTTC; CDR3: CAWSVFQGLAGQDEQFF
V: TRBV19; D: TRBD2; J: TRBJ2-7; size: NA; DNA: TGTGCCAGGGATTTTAGCGGGAGAACGTTGTACGAGCAGTACTTC; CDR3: CARDFSGRTLYEQYF
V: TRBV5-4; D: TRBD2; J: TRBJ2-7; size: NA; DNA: TGTGCCAGCAGCCCTCGACTGACTAGCGGGAGTAACGAGCAGTACTTC; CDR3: CASSPRLTSGSNEQYF
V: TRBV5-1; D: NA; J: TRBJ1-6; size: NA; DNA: TGCGCCAGCAGCTTGGAGGGGTCATTAAATTCACCCCTCCACTTT; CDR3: CASSLEGSLNSPLHF
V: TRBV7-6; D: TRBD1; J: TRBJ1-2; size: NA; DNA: TGTGCCAGCAGCCTAGGGACAGCCTATGGCTACACCTTC; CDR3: CASSLGTAYGYTF
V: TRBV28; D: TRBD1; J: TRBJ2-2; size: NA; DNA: TGTGCCAGCAGTCTGGGACAGGGAGGCACCGGGGAGCTGTTTTTT; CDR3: CASSLGQGGTGELFF
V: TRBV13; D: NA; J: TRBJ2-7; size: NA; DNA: TGTGCCAGCAGCTTCGTAGCTGGGGGGACCGCCTACGAGCAGTACTTC; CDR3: CASSFVAGGTAYEQYF
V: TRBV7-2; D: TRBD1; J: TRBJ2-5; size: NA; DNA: TGTGCCAGCAGCGCAGGGGGACAGAACCAAGAGACCCAGTACTTC; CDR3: CASSAGGQNQETQYF